One sample yielded the 2 T cell receptor beta chains listed below, sequenced in a study of tumor and adjacent non-tumor tissue in lung cancer. A modified ARM-PCR protocol with three rounds of nested PCR amplified TCRbeta. Using its own MiXCR run on the multiplex PCR reads, TCRdb lists one record per CDR3 protein. Of about 100,000 distinct CDR3 sequences in the sample, approximately 60% were seen once. The template was RNA from unsorted bulk tissue. Distant lung tissue was collected more than 3 cm away from the tumor edge. The specimen sequenced was distant non-tumor lung tissue. The receptors originated from a young man with non-small cell lung cancer.

As to this clonotype: An end of the junction does not agree with germline; a read error may underlie this. The genes are TRBV11-2 and TRBJ2-1; D might be TRBD1 (6 bases). The tail of the sequence fits TRBJ2-7 better, so the J call may be wrong. This CDR3 is 15 amino acids long. Germline-derived CDR1 and CDR2 are SGHAT and FQNNGV. In DNA, the CDR3 is TGTGTCAGCAGCCCAGGGGAGTTAATCTACAATGAGCAGTACTTC. It translates to CVSSPGELIYNEQYF.

For this clonotype: The junction does not match germline at one end; this may be a read error. This rearrangement joins TRBV12-3 or TRBV12-4 to TRBJ2-1; D is undetermined. The CDR3 is 13 amino acids. CDR3 amino acids: CVSRLSRYNEQFF. CDR3 DNA: TGTGTCAGCAGGTTAAGCCGCTACAATGAGCAGTTCTTC.